What follows are 8 T cell receptor beta chains derived from one specimen sequenced in a study of blood T cell repertoires in COVID-19. The protocol was immunoSEQ multiplex PCR, while the TCRdb copy is restricted to in-frame clones and leaves out a portion. The sample yields 150,000 to 200,000 clones, approximately 83% seen once. The sequencing sample was made of peripheral blood. The receptors originated from a man aged 55 to 70 with acute or convalescent COVID-19.

This clone was observed a few times. The gene calls are TRBV4-1 and TRBJ1-3; D remains unclear. Per the germline V gene, CDR1 is MGHRA and CDR2 is YSYEKL. This CDR3 is built from 14 residues. Trimming shortened V by 1 base and J by 3 bases, and 7 bases separated the two germline ends. The CDR3 nucleotides read TGCGCCAGCAGCCAAGGGCTCCTTGGAAACACCATATATTTT. It codes for CASSQGLLGNTIYF.

V usage is TRBV10-3 and J usage is TRBJ1-1, with D possibly TRBD1 on 5 matching bases. The germline CDR1 and CDR2 sequences are ENHRY and SYGVKD. The CDR3 sequence is 13 residues long. Trimming removed 7 bases from V and 1 base from J, with 10 bases in between. DNA for the CDR3: TGTGCCATCAACCGACAGCCGAACACTGAAGCTTTCTTT. Translation gives CAINRQPNTEAFF.

This sequence joins TRBV5-1 and TRBJ1-3; D perhaps matches TRBD1 (6 bases). Trimming shortened V by 4 bases and J by 3 bases, and 17 bases separated the two germline ends. CDR1 and CDR2 from the germline V gene are SGHRS and YFSETQ. The CDR3 runs to 16 residues. The CDR3 sequence is CASSTWGGRGGNTIYF. The CDR3 bases are TGCGCCAGCAGCACTTGGGGGGGGCGAGGTGGAAACACCATATATTTT.

There are a few counts of this clone. This sequence joins TRBV7-9 and TRBJ2-7; D is perhaps TRBD1 (6 bases). The CDR3 spans 14 residues. V dropped 2 bases and J dropped 5 bases, with 13 bases sitting between them. In germline, CDR1 is SEHNR, CDR2 FQNEAQ (reference sequence). CDR3 coding DNA: TGTGCCAGCAGCTTACCCCTAACAGGGAACGAGCAGTACTTC. It translates to CASSLPLTGNEQYF. The full variable domain, rest sourced from reference TRBV7-9 and TRBJ2-7, is DTGVSQNPRHKITKRGQNVTFRCDPISEHNRLYWYRQTLGQGPEFLTYFQNEAQLEKSRLLSDRFSAERPKGSFSTLEIQRTEQGDSAMYLCASSLPLTGNEQYFGPGTRLTVT.

The V and J genes are TRBV6-4 and TRBJ2-6; possibly TRBD1 for D (5 bases). The CDR3 has 17 residues. CDR1 and CDR2 from the germline V gene are MRHNA and SNTAGT. The V end was cut by 8 bases, the J end by 0 bases, with 17 bases between. This CDR3 reads CASARGSGNSGANVLTF. Here the CDR3 DNA reads TGTGCCAGCGCAAGGGGTTCAGGGAACTCTGGGGCCAACGTCCTGACTTTC.

The chain combines TRBV6-6 with TRBJ1-1; D is uncertain. Germline V gene data show CDR1 as MNHNY and CDR2 as SVGAGI (reference sequence). V was shortened by 10 bases and J by 1 base, with 16 bases between the two germline ends. The CDR3 contains 14 residues. The CDR3 spells CATLLAGKNTEAFF. The CDR3 region has the DNA TGTGCCACCCTCCTGGCGGGGAAGAACACTGAAGCTTTCTTT.

The rearrangement links TRBV19 to TRBJ2-7, with D possibly TRBD2 on 7 matching bases. Trimming left V 2 bases short and J 6 bases short, with 11 bases between. CDR3 length: 13 residues. Germline V gene data show CDR1 as LNHDA and CDR2 as SQIVND (reference sequence). The CDR3 region has the DNA TGTGCCAGTAGTATACAGGGAGGGGGCGAGCAGTACTTC. It codes for CASSIQGGGEQYF.

This chain uses TRBV10-2 with TRBJ1-5; 9 bases agree with TRBD1. Germline V gene lookup returns CDR1 WSHSY and CDR2 SAAADI. V shed 6 bases, J shed 1 base, and the junction held 4 bases outside the gene matches. CDR3 size: 15 residues. In DNA form, the CDR3 reads TGCGCCAGCAGACAGGGGGCAGGCAGCAATCAGCCCCAGCATTTT. Its translation: CASRQGAGSNQPQHF.